The rows below give T cell receptor beta chains drawn from one sample of a study of OX40 agonist ivuxolimab in advanced cancers. Profiled with immunoSEQ multiplex PCR; TCRdb holds only in-frame clones, not every one. This table holds about 86,000 clones, roughly 92% found once. The source material was CD4+ or CD8+ T cells sorted from blood, sampled in a trial of the OX40 agonist ivuxolimab. The receptors come from an adult with an advanced solid tumor such as melanoma, head and neck, liver or kidney cancer. Both conserved end residues are trimmed from each CDR3.

length: 15
V: TRBV28
CDR3: ASSLWVGSASTDTQY

length: 13
V: TRBV4-2
CDR3: ASSQEAHGGYGYT

length: 13
V: TRBV2
CDR3: ASIPLAGGSETQY

length: 11
V: TRBV9
CDR3: ASSVASTGELF

length: 14
V: TRBV4-2
CDR3: ASSQVIGQGRTEAF

length: 11
V: TRBV6-1
CDR3: ASSQIFQETQY

length: 13
V: TRBV19
CDR3: ASHLGERVNTEAF

length: 14
V: TRBV2
CDR3: ASRGETLLAKNIQY

length: 13
V: TRBV5-4
CDR3: ASSDRDLVIREQY

length: 10
V: TRBV4-3
CDR3: ASSQRGHEQF

length: 13
V: TRBV10-1
CDR3: ASSEDGNSGNTIY

length: 12
V: TRBV6-1
CDR3: ASSENVAGNEQY

length: 12
V: TRBV6-1
CDR3: ASHVRSGNQPQH

length: 13
V: TRBV19
CDR3: ASSVDHATNEKLF

length: 14
V: TRBV28
CDR3: ASSLGGGAQFTEAF

length: 12
V: TRBV7-2
CDR3: ASSFSNGGNEQF

length: 12
V: TRBV6-1
CDR3: ASRASGVTYEQY

length: 13
V: TRBV7-9
CDR3: ASTGQGADNSPLH

length: 12
V: TRBV5-1
CDR3: ASAPTGTGNTIY

length: 14
V: TRBV5-4
CDR3: ASTQGNAGLGYEQY

length: 14
V: TRBV7-2
CDR3: ASREGQGTPNEKLF

length: 12
V: TRBV6-1
CDR3: ASRPMGSSYEQY

length: 18
V: TRBV19
CDR3: ASSPRSRGRLGGKAGELF

length: 16
V: TRBV28
CDR3: ASSLVQGLGAGANVLT

length: 11
V: TRBV6-4
CDR3: ASSEETTDTQY

length: 13
V: TRBV29-1
CDR3: SVGGGTGGNQPQH

length: 10
V: TRBV28
CDR3: ASSTSGDTQY

length: 13
V: TRBV11-2
CDR3: ASSSVGGRGFEQF

length: 13
V: TRBV27
CDR3: ASSWGLAGGGEQY

length: 11
V: TRBV19
CDR3: ASRAGVSAEAF

length: 14
V: TRBV27
CDR3: ASRLRTSGVNYEQY

length: 11
V: TRBV29-1
CDR3: SVRQGAKAEAF

length: 15
V: TRBV11-2
CDR3: ASSKRPILAEKETQY

length: 16
V: TRBV7-3
CDR3: ASSLRGQGSSGANVLT

length: 13
V: TRBV7-7
CDR3: ASSLGGSGADTQY

length: 13
V: TRBV5-1
CDR3: ASSTGTAVGDTQY

length: 11
V: TRBV28
CDR3: ASRVGVGNTIY

length: 14
V: TRBV6-4
CDR3: ASSPTWGSSYNEQF

length: 13
V: TRBV10-1
CDR3: ASSGLAGSWETQY

length: 13
V: TRBV28
CDR3: ASSALDRLNEKLF

length: 17
V: TRBV5-1
CDR3: ASSFNRVTSPTFQETQY

length: 12
V: TRBV11-2
CDR3: ASSLAGGSYEQY

length: 15
V: TRBV18
CDR3: ASSPGQGAAGANVLT

length: 14
V: TRBV4-2
CDR3: ASSQGTSGRGETQY

length: 11
V: TRBV7-2
CDR3: ASSRGTSGSTD

length: 11
V: TRBV28
CDR3: ASKRQEDQPQH

length: 14
V: TRBV5-1
CDR3: ASRKMTGYSGNTIY

length: 14
V: TRBV5-1
CDR3: ASSLDGTGLSYEQY

length: 10
V: TRBV28
CDR3: ASIGGTGELF

length: 14
V: TRBV9
CDR3: ASSAGRGEGQETQY

length: 12
V: TRBV18
CDR3: ASSPGDRADTQY

length: 15
V: TRBV19
CDR3: ASSMGGQSSGANVLT

length: 12
V: TRBV11-2
CDR3: ASSFGLAQETQY

length: 14
V: TRBV7-9
CDR3: ASSFLKAGVRETQY

length: 12
V: TRBV2
CDR3: ASKPGSGANVLT

length: 12
V: TRBV28
CDR3: ASSLFPRGVGYT

length: 10
V: TRBV2
CDR3: ASWRLGHEQY